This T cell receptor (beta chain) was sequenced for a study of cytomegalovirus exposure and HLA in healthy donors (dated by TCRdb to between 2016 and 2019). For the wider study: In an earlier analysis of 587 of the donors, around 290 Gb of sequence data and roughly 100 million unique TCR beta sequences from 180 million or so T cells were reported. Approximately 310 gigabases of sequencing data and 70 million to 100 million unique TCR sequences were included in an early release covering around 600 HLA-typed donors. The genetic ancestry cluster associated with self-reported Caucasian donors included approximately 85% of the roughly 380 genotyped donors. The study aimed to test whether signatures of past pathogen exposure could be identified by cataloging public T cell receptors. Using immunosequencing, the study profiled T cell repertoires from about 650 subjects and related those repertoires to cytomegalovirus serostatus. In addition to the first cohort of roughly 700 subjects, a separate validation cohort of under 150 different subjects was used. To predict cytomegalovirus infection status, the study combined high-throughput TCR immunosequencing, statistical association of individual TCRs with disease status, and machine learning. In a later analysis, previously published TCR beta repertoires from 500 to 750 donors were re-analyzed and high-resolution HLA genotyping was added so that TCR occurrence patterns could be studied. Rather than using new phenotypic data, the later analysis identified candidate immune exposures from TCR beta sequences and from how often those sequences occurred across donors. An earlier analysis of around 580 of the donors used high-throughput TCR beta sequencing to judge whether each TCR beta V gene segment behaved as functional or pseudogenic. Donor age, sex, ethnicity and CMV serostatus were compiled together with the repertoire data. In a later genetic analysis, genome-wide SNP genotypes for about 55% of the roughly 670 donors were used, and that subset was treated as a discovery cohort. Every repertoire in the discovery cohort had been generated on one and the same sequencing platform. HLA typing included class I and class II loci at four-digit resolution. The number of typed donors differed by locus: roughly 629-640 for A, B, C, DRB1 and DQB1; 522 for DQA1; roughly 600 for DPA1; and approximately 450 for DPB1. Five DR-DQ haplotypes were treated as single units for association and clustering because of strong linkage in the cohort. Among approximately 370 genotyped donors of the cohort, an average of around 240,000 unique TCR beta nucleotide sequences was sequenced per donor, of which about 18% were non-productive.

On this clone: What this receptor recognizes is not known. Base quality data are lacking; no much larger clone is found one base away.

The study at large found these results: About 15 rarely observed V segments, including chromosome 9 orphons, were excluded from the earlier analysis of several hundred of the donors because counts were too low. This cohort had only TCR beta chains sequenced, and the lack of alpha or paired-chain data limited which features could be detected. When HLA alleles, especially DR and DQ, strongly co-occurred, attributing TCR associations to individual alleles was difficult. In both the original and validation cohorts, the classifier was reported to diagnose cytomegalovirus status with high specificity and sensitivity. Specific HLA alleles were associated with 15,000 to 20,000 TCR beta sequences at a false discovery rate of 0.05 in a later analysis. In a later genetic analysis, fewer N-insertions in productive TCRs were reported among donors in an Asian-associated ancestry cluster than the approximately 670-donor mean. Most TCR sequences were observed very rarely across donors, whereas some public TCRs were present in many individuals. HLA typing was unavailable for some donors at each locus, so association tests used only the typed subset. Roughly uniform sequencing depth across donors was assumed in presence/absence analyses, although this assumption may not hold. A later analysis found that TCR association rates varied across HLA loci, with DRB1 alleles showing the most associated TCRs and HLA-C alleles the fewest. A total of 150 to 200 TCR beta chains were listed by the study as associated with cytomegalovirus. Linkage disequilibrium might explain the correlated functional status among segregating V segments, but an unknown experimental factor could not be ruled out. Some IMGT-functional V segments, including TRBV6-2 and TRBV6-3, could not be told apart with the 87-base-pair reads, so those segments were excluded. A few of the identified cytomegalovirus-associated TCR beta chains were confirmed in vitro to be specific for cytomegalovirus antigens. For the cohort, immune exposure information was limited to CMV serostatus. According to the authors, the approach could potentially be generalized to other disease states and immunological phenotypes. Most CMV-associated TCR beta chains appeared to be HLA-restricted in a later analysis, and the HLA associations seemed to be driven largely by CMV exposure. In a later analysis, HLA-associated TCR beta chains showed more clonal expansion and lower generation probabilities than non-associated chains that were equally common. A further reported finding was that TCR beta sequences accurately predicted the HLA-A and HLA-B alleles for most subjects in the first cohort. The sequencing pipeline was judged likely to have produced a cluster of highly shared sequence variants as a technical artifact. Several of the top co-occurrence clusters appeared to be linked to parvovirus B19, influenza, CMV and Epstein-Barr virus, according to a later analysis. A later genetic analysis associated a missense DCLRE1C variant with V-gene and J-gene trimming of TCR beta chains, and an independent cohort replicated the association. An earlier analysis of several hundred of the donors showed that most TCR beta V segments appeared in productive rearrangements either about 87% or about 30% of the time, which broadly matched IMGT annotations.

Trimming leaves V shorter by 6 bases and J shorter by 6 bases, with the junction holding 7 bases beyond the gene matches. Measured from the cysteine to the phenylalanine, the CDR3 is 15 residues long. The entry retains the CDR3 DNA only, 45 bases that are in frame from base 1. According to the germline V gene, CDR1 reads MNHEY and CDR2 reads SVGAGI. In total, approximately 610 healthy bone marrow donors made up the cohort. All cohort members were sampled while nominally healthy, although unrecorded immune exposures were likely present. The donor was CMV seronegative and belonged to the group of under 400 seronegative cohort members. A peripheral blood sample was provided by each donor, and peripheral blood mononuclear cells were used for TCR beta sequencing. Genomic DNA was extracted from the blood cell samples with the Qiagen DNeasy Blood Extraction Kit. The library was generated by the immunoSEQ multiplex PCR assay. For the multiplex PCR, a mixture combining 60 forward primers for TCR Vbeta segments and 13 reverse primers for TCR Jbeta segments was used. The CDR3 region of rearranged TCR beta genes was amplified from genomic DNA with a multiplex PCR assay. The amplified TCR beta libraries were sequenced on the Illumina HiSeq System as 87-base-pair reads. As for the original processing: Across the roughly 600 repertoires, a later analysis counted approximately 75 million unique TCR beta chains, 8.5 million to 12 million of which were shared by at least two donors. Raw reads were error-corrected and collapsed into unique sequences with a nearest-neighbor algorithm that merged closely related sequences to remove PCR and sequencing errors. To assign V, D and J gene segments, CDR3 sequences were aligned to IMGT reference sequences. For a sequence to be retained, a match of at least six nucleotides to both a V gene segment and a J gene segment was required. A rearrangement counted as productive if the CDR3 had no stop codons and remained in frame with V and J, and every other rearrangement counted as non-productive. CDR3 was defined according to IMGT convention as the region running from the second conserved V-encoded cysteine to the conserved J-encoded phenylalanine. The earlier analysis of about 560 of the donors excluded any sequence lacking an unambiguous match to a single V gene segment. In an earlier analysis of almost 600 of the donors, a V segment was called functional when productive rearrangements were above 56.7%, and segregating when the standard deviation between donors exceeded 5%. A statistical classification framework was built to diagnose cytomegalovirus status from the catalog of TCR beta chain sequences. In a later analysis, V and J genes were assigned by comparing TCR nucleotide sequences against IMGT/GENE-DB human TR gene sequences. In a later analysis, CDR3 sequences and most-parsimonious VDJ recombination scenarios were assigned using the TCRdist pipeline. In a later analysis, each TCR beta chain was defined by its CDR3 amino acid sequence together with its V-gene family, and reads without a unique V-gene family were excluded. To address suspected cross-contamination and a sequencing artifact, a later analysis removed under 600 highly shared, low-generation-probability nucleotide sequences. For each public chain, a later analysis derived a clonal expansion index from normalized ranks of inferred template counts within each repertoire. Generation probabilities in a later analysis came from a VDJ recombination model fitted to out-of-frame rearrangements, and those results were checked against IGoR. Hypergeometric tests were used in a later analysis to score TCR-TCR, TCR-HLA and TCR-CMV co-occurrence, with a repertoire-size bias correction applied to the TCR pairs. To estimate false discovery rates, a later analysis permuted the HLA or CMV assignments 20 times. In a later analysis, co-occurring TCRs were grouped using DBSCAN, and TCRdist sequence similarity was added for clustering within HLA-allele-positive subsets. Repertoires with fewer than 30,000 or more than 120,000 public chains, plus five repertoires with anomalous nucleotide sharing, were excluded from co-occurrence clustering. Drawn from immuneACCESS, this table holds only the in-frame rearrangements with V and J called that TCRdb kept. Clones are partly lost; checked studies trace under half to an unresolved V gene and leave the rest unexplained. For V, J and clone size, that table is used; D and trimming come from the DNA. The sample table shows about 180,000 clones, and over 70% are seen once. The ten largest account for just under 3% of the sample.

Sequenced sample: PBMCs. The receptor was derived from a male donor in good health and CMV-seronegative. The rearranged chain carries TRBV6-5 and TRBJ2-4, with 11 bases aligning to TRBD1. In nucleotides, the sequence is TGTGCCAGCAGGTCGGACAGGGGGCACAGAAACATTCAGTACTTC. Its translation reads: CASRSDRGHRNIQYF.